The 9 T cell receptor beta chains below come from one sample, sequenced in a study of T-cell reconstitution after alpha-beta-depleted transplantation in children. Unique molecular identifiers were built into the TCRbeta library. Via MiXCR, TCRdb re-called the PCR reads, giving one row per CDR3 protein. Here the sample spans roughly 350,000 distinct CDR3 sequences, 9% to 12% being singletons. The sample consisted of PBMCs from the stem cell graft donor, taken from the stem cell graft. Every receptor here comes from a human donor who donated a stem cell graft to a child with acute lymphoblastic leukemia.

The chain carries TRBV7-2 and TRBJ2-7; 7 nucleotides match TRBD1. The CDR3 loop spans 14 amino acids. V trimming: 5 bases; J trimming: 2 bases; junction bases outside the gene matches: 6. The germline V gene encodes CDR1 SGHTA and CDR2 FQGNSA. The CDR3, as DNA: TGTGCCAGCAGCCCCGGGACAGATACCTACGAGCAGTACTTC. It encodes CASSPGTDTYEQYF.

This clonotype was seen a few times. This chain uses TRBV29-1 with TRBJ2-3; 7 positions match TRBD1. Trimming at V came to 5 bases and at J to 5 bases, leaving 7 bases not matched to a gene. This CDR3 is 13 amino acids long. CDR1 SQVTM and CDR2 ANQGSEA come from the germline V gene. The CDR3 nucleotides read TGCAGCGTTCCCGACAGGGCTAGAGATACGCAGTATTTT. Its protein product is CSVPDRARDTQYF.

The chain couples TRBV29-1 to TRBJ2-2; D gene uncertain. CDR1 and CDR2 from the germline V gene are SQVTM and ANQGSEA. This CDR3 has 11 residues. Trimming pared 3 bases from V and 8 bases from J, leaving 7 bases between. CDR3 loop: CSVEVPGELFF. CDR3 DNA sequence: TGCAGCGTTGAGGTTCCTGGGGAGCTGTTTTTT.

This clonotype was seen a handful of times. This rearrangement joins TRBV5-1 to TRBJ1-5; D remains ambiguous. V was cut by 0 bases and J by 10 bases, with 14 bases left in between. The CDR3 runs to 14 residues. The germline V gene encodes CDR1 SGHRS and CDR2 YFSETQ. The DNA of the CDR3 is TGCGCCAGCAGCTTGGGCGGCGTGCGGGATCCCCAGCATTTT. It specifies CASSLGGVRDPQHF.

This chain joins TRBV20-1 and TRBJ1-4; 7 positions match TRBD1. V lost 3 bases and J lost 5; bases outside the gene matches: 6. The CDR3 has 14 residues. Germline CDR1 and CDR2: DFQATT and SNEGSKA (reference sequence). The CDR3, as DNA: TGCAGTGCTAGTACGGGACAGTGGAATGAAAAACTGTTTTTT. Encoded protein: CSASTGQWNEKLFF.

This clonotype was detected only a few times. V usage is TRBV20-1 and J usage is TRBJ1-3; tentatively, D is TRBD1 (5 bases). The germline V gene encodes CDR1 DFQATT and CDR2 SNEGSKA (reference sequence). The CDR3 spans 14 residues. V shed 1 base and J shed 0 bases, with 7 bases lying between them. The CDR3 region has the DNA TGCAGTGCTAGAGGGGACTACTCTGGAAACACCATATATTTT. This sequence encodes CSARGDYSGNTIYF.

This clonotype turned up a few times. In DNA form, the CDR3 reads TGTGCCAGCAGCCGGGCCCTGGTGAACACTGAAGCTTTCTTT. Translating gives CASSRALVNTEAFF. The rearrangement uses TRBV28 and TRBJ1-1, with D unclear. In germline, CDR1 is MDHEN, CDR2 SYDVKM. The V end was cut by 6 bases, the J end by 0 bases, with 11 bases between. The CDR3 sequence is 14 residues long.

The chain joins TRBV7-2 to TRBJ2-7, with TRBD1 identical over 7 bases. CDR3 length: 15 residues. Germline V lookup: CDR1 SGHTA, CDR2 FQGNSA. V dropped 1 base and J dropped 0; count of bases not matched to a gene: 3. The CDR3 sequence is CASSLDRGVSYEQYF. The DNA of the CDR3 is TGTGCCAGCAGCTTAGACAGGGGTGTCTCCTACGAGCAGTACTTC.

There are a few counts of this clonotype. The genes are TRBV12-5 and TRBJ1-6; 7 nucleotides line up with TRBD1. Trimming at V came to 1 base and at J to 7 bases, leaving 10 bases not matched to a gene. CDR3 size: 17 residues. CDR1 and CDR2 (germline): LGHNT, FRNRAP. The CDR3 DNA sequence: TGTGCTAGTGGTTTGGCACCAATGACAGGGCTAAATTCACCCCTCCACTTT. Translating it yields CASGLAPMTGLNSPLHF.